This T cell receptor beta chain comes out of a study of blood T cell repertoires in COVID-19. Across the whole study: Specimens from acute and convalescent COVID-19 originated in the United States, Italy and Spain.

The protocol was immunoSEQ multiplex PCR, while the TCRdb copy is restricted to in-frame clones and leaves out a portion. Among 200,000 to 300,000 clones listed, approximately 86% were seen once. Germline V gives CDR1 SEHNR, CDR2 FQNEAQ (reference sequence). The CDR3 covers 14 residues. On this clone: The junction shows a germline mismatch at one end, possibly a read error.

All enrollees were about 18 to 90 years old and from about 24 US areas. Cohorts were determined from participant-reported clinical history. Either two negative PCRs, clearance, or symptom resolution qualified Cohort 3 donors as recovered. This sequence joins TRBV7-9 and TRBJ2-7; 16 bases align to TRBD2. The sequencing sample was made of PBMCs or T cells enriched from blood (not recorded which). This sequence originates from a woman aged 18-29 years who had recovered from COVID-19. The CDR3 bases are TGTGCCAGCAGCCCGGGACTAGCGGGAGGGCCGAGCGACTTC. This translates into CASSPGLAGGPSDF. Together with reference TRBV7-9 and TRBJ2-7, the CDR3 gives the full variable domain: DTGVSQNPRHKITKRGQNVTFRCDPISEHNRLYWYRQTLGQGPEFLTYFQNEAQLEKSRLLSDRFSAERPKGSFSTLEIQRTEQGDSAMYLCASSPGLAGGPSDFGPGTRLTVT.